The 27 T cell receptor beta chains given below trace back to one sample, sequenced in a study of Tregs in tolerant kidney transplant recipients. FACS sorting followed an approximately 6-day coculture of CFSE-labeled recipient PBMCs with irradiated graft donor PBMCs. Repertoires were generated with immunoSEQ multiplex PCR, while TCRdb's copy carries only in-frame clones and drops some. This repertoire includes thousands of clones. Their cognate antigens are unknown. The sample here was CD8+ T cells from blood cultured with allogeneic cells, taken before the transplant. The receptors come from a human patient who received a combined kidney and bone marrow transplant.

The CDR3 spells CASRSQGASGYTF. CDR3 DNA (partial): TGTGCCAGCAGATCACAGGGGGCGTCTGGC. The gene calls are TRBV28 and TRBJ1-2; 9 bases map to TRBD1. The read ends 3 residues before the CDR3 terminus; that terminus is restored from the germline J gene. Germline V gene data show CDR1 as MDHEN and CDR2 as SYDVKM. The CDR3 totals 13 residues. J lost 7 bases, V lost 6 bases, and 6 bases had no gene match.

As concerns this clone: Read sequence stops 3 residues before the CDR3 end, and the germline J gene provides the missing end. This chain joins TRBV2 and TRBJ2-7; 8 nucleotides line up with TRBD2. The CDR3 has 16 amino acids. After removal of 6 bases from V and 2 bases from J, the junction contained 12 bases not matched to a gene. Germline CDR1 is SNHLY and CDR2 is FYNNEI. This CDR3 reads CASSATPGLGAYEQYF. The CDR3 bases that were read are TGTGCCAGCAGCGCCACACCGGGACTAGGGGCCTACGAG. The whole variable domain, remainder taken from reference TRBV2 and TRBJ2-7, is EPEVTQTPSHQVTQMGQEVILRCVPISNHLYFYWYRQILGQKVEFLVSFYNNEISEKSEIFDDQFSVERPDGSNFTLKIRSTKLEDSAMYFCASSATPGLGAYEQYFGPGTRLTVT.

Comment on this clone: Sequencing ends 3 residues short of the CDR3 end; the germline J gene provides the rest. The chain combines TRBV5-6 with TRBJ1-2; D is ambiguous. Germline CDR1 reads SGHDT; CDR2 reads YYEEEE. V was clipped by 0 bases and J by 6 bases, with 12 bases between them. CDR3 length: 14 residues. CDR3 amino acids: CASSLGPVRDGYTF. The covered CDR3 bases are TGTGCCAGCAGCTTGGGGCCGGTAAGGGATGGC. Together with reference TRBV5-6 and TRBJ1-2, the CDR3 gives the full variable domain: DAGVTQSPTHLIKTRGQQVTLRCSPKSGHDTVSWYQQALGQGPQFIFQYYEEEERQRGNFPDRFSGHQFPNYSSELNVNALLLGDSALYLCASSLGPVRDGYTFGSGTRLTVV.

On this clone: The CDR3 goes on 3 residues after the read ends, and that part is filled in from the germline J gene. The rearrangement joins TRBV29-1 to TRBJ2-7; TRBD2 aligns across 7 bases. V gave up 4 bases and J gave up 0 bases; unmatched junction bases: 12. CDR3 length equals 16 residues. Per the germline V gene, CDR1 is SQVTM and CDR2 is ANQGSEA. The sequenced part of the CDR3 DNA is TGCAGCGTTGGGGGGGGAGGGCCAAACTTCTCCTACGAG. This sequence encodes CSVGGGGPNFSYE. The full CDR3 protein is CSVGGGGPNFSYEQYF.

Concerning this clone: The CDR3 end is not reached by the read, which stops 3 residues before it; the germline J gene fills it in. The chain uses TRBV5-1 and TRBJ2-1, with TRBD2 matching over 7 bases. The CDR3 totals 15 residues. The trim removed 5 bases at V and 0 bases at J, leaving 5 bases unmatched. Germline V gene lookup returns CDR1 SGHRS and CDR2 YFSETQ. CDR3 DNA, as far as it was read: TGCGCCAGCAGTTCGACTAGCTTCTCCTACAATGAG. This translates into CASSSTSFSYNE. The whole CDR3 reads CASSSTSFSYNEQFF.

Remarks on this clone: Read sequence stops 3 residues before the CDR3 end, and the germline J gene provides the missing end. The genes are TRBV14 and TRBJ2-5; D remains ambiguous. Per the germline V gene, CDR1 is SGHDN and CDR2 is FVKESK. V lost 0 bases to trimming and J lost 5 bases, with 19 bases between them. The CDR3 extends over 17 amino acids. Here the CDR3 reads CASSQEPRTKPRETQYF. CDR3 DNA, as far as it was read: TGTGCCAGCAGCCAAGAACCCCGCACCAAACCTAGGGAGACC. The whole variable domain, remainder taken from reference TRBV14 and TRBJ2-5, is EAGVTQFPSHSVIEKGQTVTLRCDPISGHDNLYWYRRVMGKEIKFLLHFVKESKQDESGMPNNRFLAERTGGTYSTLKVQPAELEDSGVYFCASSQEPRTKPRETQYFGPGTRLLVL.

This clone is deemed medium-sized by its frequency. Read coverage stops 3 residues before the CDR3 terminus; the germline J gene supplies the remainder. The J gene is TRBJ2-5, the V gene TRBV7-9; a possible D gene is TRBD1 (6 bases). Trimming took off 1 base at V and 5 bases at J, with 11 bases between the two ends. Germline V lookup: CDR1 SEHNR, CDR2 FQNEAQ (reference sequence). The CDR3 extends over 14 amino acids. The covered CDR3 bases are TGTGCCAGCAGCTTAGAACAGGGTTGGGAGACC. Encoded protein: CASSLEQGWET. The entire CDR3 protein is CASSLEQGWETQYF.

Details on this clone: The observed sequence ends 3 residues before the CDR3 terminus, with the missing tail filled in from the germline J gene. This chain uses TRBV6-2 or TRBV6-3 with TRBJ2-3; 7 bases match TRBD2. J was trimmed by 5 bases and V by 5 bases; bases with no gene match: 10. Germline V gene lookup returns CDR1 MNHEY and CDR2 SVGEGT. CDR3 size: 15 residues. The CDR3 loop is CASSGSGIGLDTQYF. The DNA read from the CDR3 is TGTGCCAGCAGTGGGAGCGGGATCGGGCTAGATACG.

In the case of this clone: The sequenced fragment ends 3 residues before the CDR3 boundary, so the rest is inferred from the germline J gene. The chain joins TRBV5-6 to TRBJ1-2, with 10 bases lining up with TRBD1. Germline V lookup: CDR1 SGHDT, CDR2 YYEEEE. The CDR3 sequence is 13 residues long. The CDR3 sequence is CASSSGTGVGYTF. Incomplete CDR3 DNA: TGTGCCAGCAGCTCGGGGACAGGGGTCGGC.

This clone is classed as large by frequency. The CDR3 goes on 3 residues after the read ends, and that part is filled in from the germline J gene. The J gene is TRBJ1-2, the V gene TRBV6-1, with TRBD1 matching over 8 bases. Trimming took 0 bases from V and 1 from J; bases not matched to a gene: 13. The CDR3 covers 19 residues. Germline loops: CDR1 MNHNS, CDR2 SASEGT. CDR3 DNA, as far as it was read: TGTGCCAGCAGTGAAGCCTGGACAGGGATACCCACTTTTAACTATGGC. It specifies CASSEAWTGIPTFNYG. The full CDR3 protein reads CASSEAWTGIPTFNYGYTF.

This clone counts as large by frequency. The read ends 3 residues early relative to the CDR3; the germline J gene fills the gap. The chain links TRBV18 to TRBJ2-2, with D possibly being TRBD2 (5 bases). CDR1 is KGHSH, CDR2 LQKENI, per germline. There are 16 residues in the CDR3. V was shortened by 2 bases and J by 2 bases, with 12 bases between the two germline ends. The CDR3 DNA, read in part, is TGTGCCAGCTCACCAACTAGAACGGGAAACACCGGGGAG. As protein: CASSPTRTGNTGE. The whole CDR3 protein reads CASSPTRTGNTGELFF. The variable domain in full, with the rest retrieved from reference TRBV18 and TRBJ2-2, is NAGVMQNPRHLVRRRGQEARLRCSPMKGHSHVYWYRQLPEEGLKFMVYLQKENIIDESGMPKERFSAEFPKEGPSILRIQQVVRGDSAAYFCASSPTRTGNTGELFFGEGSRLTVL.

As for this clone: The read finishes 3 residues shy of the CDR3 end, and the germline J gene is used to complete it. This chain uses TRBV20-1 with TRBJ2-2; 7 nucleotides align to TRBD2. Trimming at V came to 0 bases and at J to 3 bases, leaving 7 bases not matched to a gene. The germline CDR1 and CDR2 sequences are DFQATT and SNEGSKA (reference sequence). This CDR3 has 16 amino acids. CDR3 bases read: TGCAGTGCTAGAGATCGGCGGGAGAGGTACACCGGGGAG. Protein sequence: CSARDRRERYTGE. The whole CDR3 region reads CSARDRRERYTGELFF.

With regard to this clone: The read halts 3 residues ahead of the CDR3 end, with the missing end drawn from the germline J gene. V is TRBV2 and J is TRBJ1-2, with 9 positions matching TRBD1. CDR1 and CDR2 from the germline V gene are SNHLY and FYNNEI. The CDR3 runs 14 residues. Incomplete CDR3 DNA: TGTGCCAGCAGCAGGACAGGGGCTCTTCGGGGC. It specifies CASSRTGALRG. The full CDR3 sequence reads CASSRTGALRGYTF.

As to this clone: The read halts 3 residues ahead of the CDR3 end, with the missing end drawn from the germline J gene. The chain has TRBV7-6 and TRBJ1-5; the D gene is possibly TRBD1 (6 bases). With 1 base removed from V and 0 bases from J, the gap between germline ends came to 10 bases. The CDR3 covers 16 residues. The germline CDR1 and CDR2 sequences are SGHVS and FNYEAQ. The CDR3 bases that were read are TGTGCCAGCAGCTTAGAACAGGGCCCTAGCAATCAGCCC. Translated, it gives CASSLEQGPSNQP. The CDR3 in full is CASSLEQGPSNQPQHF.

Incomplete CDR3 DNA: TGTGCCAGCGCCTCGGCGGGAACGGGGGGCGGGGGGACC. Amino acid sequence: CASASAGTGGGGT. The full CDR3 protein reads CASASAGTGGGGTQYF. The V and J genes are TRBV7-6 and TRBJ2-5; TRBD2 is a possible D gene (7 bases). The CDR3 end falls 3 residues outside the read, so it is completed with the germline J gene. The V and J ends lost 8 bases and 7 bases respectively, with 26 bases between them. The CDR3 has 16 amino acids. The V gene's germline CDR1 is SGHVS and CDR2 FNYEAQ. Full variable domain (remainder filled in from reference TRBV7-6 and TRBJ2-5): GAGVSQSPRYKVTKRGQDVALRCDPISGHVSLYWYRQALGQGPEFLTYFNYEAQQDKSGLPNDRFSAERPEGSISTLTIQRTEQRDSAMYRCASASAGTGGGGTQYFGPGTRLLVL.

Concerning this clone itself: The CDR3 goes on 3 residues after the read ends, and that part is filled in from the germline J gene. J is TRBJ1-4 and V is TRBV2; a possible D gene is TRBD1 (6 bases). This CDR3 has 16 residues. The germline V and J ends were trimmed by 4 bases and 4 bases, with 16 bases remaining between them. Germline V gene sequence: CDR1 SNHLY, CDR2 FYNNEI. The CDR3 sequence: CASSVFSGAGNEKLFF. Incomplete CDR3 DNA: TGTGCCAGCAGTGTGTTTTCAGGGGCGGGTAATGAAAAA.

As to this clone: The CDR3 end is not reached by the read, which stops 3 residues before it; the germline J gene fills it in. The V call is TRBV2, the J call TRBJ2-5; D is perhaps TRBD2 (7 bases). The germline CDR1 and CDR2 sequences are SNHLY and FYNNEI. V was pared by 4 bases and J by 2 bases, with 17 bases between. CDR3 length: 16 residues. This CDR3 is CASSGFAGAIQETQYF. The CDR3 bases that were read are TGTGCCAGCAGTGGTTTTGCGGGGGCGATACAAGAGACC.

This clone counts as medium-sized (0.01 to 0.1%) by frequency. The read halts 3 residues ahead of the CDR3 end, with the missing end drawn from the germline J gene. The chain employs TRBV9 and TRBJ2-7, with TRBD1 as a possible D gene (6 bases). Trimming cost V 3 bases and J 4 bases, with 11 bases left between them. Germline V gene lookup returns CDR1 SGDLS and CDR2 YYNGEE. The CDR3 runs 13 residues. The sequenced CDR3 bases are TGTGCCAGCAGCGCAGGGACACCTTACGAG. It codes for CASSAGTPYE. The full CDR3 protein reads CASSAGTPYEQYF.

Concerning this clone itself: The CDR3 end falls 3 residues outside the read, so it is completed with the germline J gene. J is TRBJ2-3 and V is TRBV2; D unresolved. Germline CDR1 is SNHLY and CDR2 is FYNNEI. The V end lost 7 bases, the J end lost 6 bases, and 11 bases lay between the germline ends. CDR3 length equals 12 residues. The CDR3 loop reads CASIEVGDTQYF. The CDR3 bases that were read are TGTGCCAGCATAGAGGTGGGCGATACG.

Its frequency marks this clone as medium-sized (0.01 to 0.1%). The covered CDR3 bases are TGTGCCAGCAGCTTAGGTAGCGGGGACTACGAG. This translates into CASSLGSGDYE. The whole CDR3 protein is CASSLGSGDYEQYF. The chain combines TRBV7-7 with TRBJ2-7; TRBD2 matches at 8 bases. The read comes to an end 3 residues before the CDR3 does, leaving the germline J gene to fill in the end. V dropped 1 base and J dropped 3; count of bases not matched to a gene: 2. Per the germline V gene, CDR1 is SSHAT and CDR2 is FNYEAQ (reference sequence). The CDR3 loop spans 14 amino acids.

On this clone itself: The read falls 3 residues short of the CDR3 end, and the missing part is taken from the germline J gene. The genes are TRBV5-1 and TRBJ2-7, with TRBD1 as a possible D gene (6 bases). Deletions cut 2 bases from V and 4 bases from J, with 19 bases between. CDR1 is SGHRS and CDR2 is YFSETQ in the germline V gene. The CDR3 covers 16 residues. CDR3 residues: CASSFSGLDRPYEQYF. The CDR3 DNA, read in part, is TGCGCCAGCAGCTTCTCTGGTCTCGACAGGCCGTACGAG. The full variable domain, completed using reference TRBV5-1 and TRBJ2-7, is KAGVTQTPRYLIKTRGQQVTLSCSPISGHRSVSWYQQTPGQGLQFLFEYFSETQRNKGNFPGRFSGRQFSNSRSEMNVSTLELGDSALYLCASSFSGLDRPYEQYFGPGTRLTVT.

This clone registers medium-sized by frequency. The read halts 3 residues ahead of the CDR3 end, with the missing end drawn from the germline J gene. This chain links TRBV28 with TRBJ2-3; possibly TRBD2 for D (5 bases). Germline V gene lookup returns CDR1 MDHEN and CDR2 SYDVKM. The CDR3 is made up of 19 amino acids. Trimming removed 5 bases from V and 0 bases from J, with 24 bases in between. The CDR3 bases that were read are TGTGCCAGCAGTCCCTTACTAGAGGTGGTTAGGGCTAGCACAGATACG. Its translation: CASSPLLEVVRASTDT. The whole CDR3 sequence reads CASSPLLEVVRASTDTQYF.

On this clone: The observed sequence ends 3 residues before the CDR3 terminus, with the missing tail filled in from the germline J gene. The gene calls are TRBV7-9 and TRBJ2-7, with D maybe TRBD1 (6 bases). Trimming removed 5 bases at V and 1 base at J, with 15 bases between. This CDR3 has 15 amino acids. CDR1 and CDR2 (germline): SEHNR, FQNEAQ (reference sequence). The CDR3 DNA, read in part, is TGTGCCAGCAGCCCCCCCGGGACACAATCCTACGAG. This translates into CASSPPGTQSYE. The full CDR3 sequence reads CASSPPGTQSYEQYF.

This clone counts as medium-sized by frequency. The sequenced CDR3 bases are TGTGCCAGCAGTGAATTGCGGGCTAGGACAGGCGGGAATTCACCC. It yields the protein CASSELRARTGGNSP. The whole CDR3 is CASSELRARTGGNSPLHF. V is TRBV2 and J is TRBJ1-6, with 7 positions matching TRBD1. The read finishes 3 residues shy of the CDR3 end, and the germline J gene is used to complete it. The V gene's germline CDR1 is SNHLY and CDR2 FYNNEI. The CDR3 sequence is 18 residues long. With 2 bases clipped from V and 7 bases from J, the junction kept 14 bases outside the gene matches.

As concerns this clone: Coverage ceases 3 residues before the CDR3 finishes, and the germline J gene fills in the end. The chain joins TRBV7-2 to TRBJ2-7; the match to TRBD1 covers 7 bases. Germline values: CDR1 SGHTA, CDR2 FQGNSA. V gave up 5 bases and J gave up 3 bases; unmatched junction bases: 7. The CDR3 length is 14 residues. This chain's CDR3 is CASSLGQQIYEQYF. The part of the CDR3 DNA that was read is TGTGCCAGCAGCCTGGGACAGCAGATCTACGAG.

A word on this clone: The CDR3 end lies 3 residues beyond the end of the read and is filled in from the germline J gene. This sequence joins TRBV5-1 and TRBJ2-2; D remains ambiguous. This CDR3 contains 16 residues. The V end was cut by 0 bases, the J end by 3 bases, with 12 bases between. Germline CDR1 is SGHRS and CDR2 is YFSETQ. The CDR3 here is CASSLAYQVDTGELFF. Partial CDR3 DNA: TGCGCCAGCAGCTTGGCCTATCAGGTCGACACCGGGGAG.

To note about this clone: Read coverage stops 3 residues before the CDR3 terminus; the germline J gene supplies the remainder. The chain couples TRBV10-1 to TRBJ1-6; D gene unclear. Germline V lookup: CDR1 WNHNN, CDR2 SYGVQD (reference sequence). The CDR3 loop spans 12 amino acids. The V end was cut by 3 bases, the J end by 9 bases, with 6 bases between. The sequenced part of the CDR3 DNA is TGCGCCAGCAGTGAAGGGTTTTCACCC. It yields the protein CASSEGFSP. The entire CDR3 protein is CASSEGFSPLHF.